The sequence of this TCR beta chain was determined in a study of shared clonotypes between healthy human individuals. The germline CDR1 and CDR2 sequences are LNHDA and SQIVND (reference sequence). The V end lost 7 bases, the J end lost 4 bases, and 11 bases lay between the germline ends. This CDR3 region has 13 residues. Researchers drew on about 94 million PBMCs for genomic DNA from unsorted samples. In the original analysis: ImmunoSEQ output lacked quality scores and full-length reads, limiting matched filtering. The repertoire was sequenced with immunoSEQ multiplex PCR; TCRdb's copy has only in-frame clones and lacks some. V and J calls and clone size are as listed in that table; D and trimming were resolved from the DNA. The table has 470,000 or so clones, roughly 80% seen once; the top ten hold roughly 13%. This clone was seen at least ten times.

Sequenced sample: PBMCs. The chain has TRBV19 and TRBJ2-1; D possibly corresponds to TRBD1 (5 bases). This sequence originates from a woman in her thirties or forties in good health. Some clones in this sample may be carry-over from other donors' samples. DNA of the CDR3: TGTGCCAGTACCGAGACAGCTTACAATGAGCAGTTCTTC. Residues: CASTETAYNEQFF.